Listed below are T cell receptor beta chains from one sample, sequenced in a study of blood T cell repertoires in COVID-19. The assay was immunoSEQ multiplex PCR, and TCRdb's table has in-frame clones only and misses some. Among roughly 77,000 clones, about four fifths were seen once, and the ten largest hold just under 15%. Sample: peripheral blood. The receptors here all came from a man in his fifties or sixties with COVID-19, enrolled during active disease. CDR3s include the opening cysteine and the closing phenylalanine or tryptophan. D genes are given only for firm matches. Clone size is stated in some rows and not others, as once, few, many or a class when expanded.

CDR3nt: TGTGCCAGCAGTTTAGAGGTCGTGGGACAGGGGCCCACCGGGGAGCTGTTTTTT
CDR3aa: CASSLEVVGQGPTGELFF
v_gene: TRBV27
d_gene: TRBD1
j_gene: TRBJ2-2
abundance: many

CDR3nt: TGCGCCAGCAGCCTTCTCGGACAGGCGAACACCGGGGAGCTGTTTTTT
CDR3aa: CASSLLGQANTGELFF
v_gene: TRBV5-1
d_gene: TRBD1
j_gene: TRBJ2-2
abundance: NA

CDR3nt: TGTGCCAGTAGTATCGTGGGGGGAATAGGCACTGAAGCTTTCTTT
CDR3aa: CASSIVGGIGTEAFF
v_gene: TRBV19
d_gene: NA
j_gene: TRBJ1-1
abundance: NA

CDR3nt: TGTGCCAGCGGGGGTAGCGGGAGAGGTGAGCAGTTCTTC
CDR3aa: CASGGSGRGEQFF
v_gene: TRBV2
d_gene: TRBD2
j_gene: TRBJ2-1
abundance: few

CDR3nt: TGTGCCAGCAGCGATCCGGGAGTAAAAGAGACCCAGTACTTC
CDR3aa: CASSDPGVKETQYF
v_gene: TRBV9
d_gene: NA
j_gene: TRBJ2-5
abundance: NA

CDR3nt: TGCGCCAGCAGCTTGGCCGGGGATGAGCAGTTCTTC
CDR3aa: CASSLAGDEQFF
v_gene: TRBV5-1
d_gene: NA
j_gene: TRBJ2-1
abundance: NA

CDR3nt: TGTGCCAGTAGTGAGGGTTGGGGAGATCAGCCCCAGCATTTT
CDR3aa: CASSEGWGDQPQHF
v_gene: TRBV19
d_gene: NA
j_gene: TRBJ1-5
abundance: NA

CDR3nt: TGTGCCAGCAGCCAAACAAGTAACGGGGAGCTGTTTTTT
CDR3aa: CASSQTSNGELFF
v_gene: TRBV4-2
d_gene: NA
j_gene: TRBJ2-2
abundance: NA

CDR3nt: TGTGCCAGCAGCTTAGAGCGGTATAGCAATCAGCCCCAGCATTTT
CDR3aa: CASSLERYSNQPQHF
v_gene: TRBV11-3
d_gene: NA
j_gene: TRBJ1-5
abundance: NA

CDR3nt: TGTGCCAGCACACTAGCAGATACGCAGTATTTT
CDR3aa: CASTLADTQYF
v_gene: TRBV7-9
d_gene: NA
j_gene: TRBJ2-3
abundance: few

CDR3nt: TGCAGCGTTGAAGGTGCAGGGGGTGGCTACACCTTC
CDR3aa: CSVEGAGGGYTF
v_gene: TRBV29-1
d_gene: TRBD1
j_gene: TRBJ1-2
abundance: NA

CDR3nt: TGTGCCAGCAGCCAAGATCGCGGGAATCCCTTCTTCGGCAATGAGCAGTTCTTC
CDR3aa: CASSQDRGNPFFGNEQFF
v_gene: TRBV3-1/TRBV3-2
d_gene: NA
j_gene: TRBJ2-1
abundance: NA

CDR3nt: TGTGCCAGCACTCAAGGGGGGGGACCCTACAATGAGCAGTTCTTC
CDR3aa: CASTQGGGPYNEQFF
v_gene: TRBV9
d_gene: NA
j_gene: TRBJ2-1
abundance: NA

CDR3nt: TGCGCCAGCAGCCGAACGGCCGGGACAGGGTTGTACGAGCAGTACTTC
CDR3aa: CASSRTAGTGLYEQYF
v_gene: TRBV5-1
d_gene: TRBD1
j_gene: TRBJ2-7
abundance: NA

CDR3nt: TGTGCCAGCAGCAGGGGACAGGGGGGTAGGACTGAAGCTTTCTTT
CDR3aa: CASSRGQGGRTEAFF
v_gene: TRBV6-2/TRBV6-3
d_gene: TRBD1
j_gene: TRBJ1-1
abundance: NA

CDR3nt: TGTGCCACCAGTGGGGGACAGGGCTCCTACAATGAGCAGTTCTTC
CDR3aa: CATSGGQGSYNEQFF
v_gene: TRBV24-1
d_gene: TRBD1
j_gene: TRBJ2-1
abundance: NA

CDR3nt: TGTGCCAGCACCACGCGGGGCAGGACCTTCGACTACACCTTC
CDR3aa: CASTTRGRTFDYTF
v_gene: TRBV5-4
d_gene: NA
j_gene: TRBJ1-2
abundance: NA

CDR3nt: TGTGCCAGCAGTGACCCCAGCGGGGGCAGAGAGACCCAGTACTTC
CDR3aa: CASSDPSGGRETQYF
v_gene: TRBV2
d_gene: TRBD2
j_gene: TRBJ2-5
abundance: NA

CDR3nt: TGTGCCAGCAGACTAGCGGGGAACAATGAGCAGTTCTTC
CDR3aa: CASRLAGNNEQFF
v_gene: TRBV11-1
d_gene: TRBD2
j_gene: TRBJ2-1
abundance: NA

CDR3nt: TGTGCCAGCAGAGAAAACGGGGGACCCAAACCCTTCGAGCAGTACTTC
CDR3aa: CASRENGGPKPFEQYF
v_gene: TRBV28
d_gene: NA
j_gene: TRBJ2-7
abundance: NA

CDR3nt: TGCGCCAGCAGCTTGGAGGGGGAGACCGGGGAGCTGTTTTTT
CDR3aa: CASSLEGETGELFF
v_gene: TRBV5-1
d_gene: NA
j_gene: TRBJ2-2
abundance: NA

CDR3nt: TGCGCCAGCAGCTCCTTTCTCGACCGGACTAGCCAAGAGACCCAGTACTTC
CDR3aa: CASSSFLDRTSQETQYF
v_gene: TRBV5-1
d_gene: TRBD2
j_gene: TRBJ2-5
abundance: once

CDR3nt: TGTGCCAGCAGCTTAGACAGTCAGTACGAGCAGTACTTC
CDR3aa: CASSLDSQYEQYF
v_gene: TRBV7-6
d_gene: NA
j_gene: TRBJ2-7
abundance: once

CDR3nt: TGCAGCGTTCGGACACCAGTAACAGATACGCAGTATTTT
CDR3aa: CSVRTPVTDTQYF
v_gene: TRBV29-1
d_gene: NA
j_gene: TRBJ2-3
abundance: NA